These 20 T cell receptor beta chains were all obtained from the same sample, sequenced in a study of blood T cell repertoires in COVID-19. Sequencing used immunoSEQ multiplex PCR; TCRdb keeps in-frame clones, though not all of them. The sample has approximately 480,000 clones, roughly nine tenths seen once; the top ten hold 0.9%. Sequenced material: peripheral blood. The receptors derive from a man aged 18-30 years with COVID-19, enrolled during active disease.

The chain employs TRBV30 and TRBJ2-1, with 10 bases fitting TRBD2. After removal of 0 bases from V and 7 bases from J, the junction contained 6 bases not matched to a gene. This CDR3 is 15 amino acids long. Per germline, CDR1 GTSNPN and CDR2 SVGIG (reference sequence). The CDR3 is CAWSVGLAGANEQFF. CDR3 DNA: TGTGCCTGGAGTGTAGGCCTAGCGGGAGCGAATGAGCAGTTCTTC. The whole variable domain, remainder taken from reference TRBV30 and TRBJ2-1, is SQTIHQWPATLVQPVGSPLSLECTVEGTSNPNLYWYRQAAGRGLQLLFYSVGIGQISSEVPQNLSASRPQDRQFILSSKKLLLSDSGFYLCAWSVGLAGANEQFFGPGTRLTVL.

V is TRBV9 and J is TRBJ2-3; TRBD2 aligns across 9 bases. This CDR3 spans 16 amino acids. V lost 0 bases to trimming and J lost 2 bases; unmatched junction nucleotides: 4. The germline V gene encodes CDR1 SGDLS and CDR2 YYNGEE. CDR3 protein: CASSVEASGNTDTQYF. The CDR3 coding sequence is TGTGCCAGCAGCGTAGAGGCTAGCGGGAACACAGATACGCAGTATTTT.

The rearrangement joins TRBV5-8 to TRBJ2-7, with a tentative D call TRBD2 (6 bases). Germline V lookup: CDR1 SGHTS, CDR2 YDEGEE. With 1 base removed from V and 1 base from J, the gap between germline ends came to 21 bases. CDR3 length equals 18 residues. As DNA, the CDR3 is TGTGCCAGCAGCTTGACATCAAATTATATGGGGGGATCCTACGAGCAGTACTTC. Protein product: CASSLTSNYMGGSYEQYF.

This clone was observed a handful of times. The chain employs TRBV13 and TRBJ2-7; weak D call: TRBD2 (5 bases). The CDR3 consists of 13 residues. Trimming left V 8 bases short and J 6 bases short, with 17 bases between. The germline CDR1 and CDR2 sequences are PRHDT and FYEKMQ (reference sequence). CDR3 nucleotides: TGTGCCAGCTCCCCAACCCGTGGGAGCGAGCAGTACTTC. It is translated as CASSPTRGSEQYF.

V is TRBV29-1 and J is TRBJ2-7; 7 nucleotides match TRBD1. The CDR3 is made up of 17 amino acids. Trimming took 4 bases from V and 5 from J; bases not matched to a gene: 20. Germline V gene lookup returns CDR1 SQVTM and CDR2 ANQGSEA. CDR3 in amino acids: CSVVLLTGEIGVHEQYF. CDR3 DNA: TGCAGCGTTGTACTTTTAACAGGGGAAATCGGGGTCCACGAGCAGTACTTC.

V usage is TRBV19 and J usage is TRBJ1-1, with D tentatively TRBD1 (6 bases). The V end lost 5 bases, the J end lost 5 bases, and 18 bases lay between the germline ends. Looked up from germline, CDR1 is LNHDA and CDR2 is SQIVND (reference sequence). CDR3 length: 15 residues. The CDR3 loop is CASSRAGALRTEAFF. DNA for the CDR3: TGTGCCAGTAGTCGGGCGGGGGCCCTCAGGACTGAAGCTTTCTTT.

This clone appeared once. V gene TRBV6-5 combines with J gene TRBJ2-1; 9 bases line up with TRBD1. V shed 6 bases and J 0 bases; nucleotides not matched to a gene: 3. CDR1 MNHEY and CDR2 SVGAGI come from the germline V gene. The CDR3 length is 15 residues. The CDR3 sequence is CASRLGQGSYNEQFF. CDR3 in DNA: TGTGCCAGCAGGCTGGGACAGGGCTCCTACAATGAGCAGTTCTTC.

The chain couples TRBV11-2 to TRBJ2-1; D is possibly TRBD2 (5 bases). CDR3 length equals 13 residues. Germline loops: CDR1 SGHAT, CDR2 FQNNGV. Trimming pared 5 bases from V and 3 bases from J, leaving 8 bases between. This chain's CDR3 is CASSRGRYNEQFF. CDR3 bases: TGTGCCAGCAGCCGCGGGCGCTACAATGAGCAGTTCTTC. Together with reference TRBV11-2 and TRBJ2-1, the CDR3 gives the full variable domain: EAGVAQSPRYKIIEKRQSVAFWCNPISGHATLYWYQQILGQGPKLLIQFQNNGVVDDSQLPKDRFSAERLKGVDSTLKIQPAKLEDSAVYLCASSRGRYNEQFFGPGTRLTVL.

The CDR3 here is CATSDPSGGGTDTQYF. The CDR3 DNA sequence: TGTGCCACCAGTGACCCTAGCGGGGGTGGCACAGATACGCAGTATTTT. This sequence joins TRBV24-1 and TRBJ2-3, with 10 bases lining up with TRBD2. Germline CDR1 KGHDR, CDR2 SFDVKD. CDR3 length: 16 amino acids. The junction had 4 bases not matched to a gene; V was cut back by 4 bases and J by 1 base.

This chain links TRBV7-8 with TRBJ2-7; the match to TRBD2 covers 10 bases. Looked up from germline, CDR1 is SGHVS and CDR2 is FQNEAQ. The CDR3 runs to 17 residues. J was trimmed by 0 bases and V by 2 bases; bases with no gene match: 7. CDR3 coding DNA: TGTGCCAGCAGCTTACTTAGGACTAGCGGCTTCTCCTACGAGCAGTACTTC. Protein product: CASSLLRTSGFSYEQYF.

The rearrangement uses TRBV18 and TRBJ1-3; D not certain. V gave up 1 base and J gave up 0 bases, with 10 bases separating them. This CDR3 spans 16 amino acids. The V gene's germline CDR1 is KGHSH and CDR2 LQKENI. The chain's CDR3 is CASSPRDTNSGNTIYF. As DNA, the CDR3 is TGTGCCAGCTCACCACGCGACACCAACTCTGGAAACACCATATATTTT.

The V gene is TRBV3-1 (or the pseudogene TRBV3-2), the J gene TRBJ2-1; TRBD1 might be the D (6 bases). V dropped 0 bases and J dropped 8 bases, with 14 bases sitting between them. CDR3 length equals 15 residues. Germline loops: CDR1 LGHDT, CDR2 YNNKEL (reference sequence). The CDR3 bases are TGTGCCAGCAGCCAAGACACTAGTTGGGGGCATGAGCAGTTCTTC. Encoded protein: CASSQDTSWGHEQFF.

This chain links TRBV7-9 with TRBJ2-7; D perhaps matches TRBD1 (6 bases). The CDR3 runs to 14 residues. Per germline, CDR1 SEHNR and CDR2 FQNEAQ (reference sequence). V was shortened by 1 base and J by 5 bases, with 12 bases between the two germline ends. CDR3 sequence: CASSLVLGGNEQYF. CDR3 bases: TGTGCCAGCAGCTTAGTTTTAGGGGGTAACGAGCAGTACTTC.

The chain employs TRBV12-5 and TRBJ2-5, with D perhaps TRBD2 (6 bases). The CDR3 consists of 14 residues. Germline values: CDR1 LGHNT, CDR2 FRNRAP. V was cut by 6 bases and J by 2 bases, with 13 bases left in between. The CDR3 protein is CASGLPGVQETQYF. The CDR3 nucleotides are TGTGCTAGTGGATTACCGGGGGTACAAGAGACCCAGTACTTC.

CDR3 in amino acids: CASGKQGFSDTQYF. The CDR3 coding sequence is TGTGCCAGCGGTAAACAGGGTTTTTCAGATACGCAGTATTTT. The V gene is TRBV7-6, the J gene TRBJ2-3, with D possibly TRBD1 on 6 matching bases. The CDR3 contains 14 residues. The ends were cut back, 8 bases at V and 4 bases at J, with 16 bases in the middle. From germline, CDR1 is SGHVS and CDR2 FNYEAQ.

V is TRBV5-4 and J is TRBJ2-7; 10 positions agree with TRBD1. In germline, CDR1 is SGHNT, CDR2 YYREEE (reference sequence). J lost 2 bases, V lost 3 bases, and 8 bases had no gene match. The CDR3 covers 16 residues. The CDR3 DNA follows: TGTGCCAGCAGCTCTCTGGACAGGGGGTATACCTACGAGCAGTACTTC. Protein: CASSSLDRGYTYEQYF.

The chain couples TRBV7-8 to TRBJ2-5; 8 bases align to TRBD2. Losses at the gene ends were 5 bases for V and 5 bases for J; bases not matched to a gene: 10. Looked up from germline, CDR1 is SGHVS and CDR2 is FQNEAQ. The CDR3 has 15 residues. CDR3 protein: CASSPEAGGGETQYF. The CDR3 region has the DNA TGTGCCAGCAGCCCAGAGGCGGGGGGCGGTGAGACCCAGTACTTC.

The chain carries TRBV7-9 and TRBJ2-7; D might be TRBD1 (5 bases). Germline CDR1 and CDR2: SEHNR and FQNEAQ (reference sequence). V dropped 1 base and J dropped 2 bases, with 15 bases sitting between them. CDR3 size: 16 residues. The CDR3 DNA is TGTGCCAGCAGCTTAGGCGGTGGAGAAGGGGCCTACGAGCAGTACTTC. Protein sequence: CASSLGGGEGAYEQYF.

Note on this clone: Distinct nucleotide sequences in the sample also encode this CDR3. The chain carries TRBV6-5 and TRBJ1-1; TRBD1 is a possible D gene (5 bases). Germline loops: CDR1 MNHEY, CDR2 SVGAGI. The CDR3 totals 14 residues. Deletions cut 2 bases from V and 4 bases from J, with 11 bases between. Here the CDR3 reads CASSYPGGGTEAFF. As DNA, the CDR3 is TGTGCCAGCAGTTACCCCGGGGGGGGCACTGAAGCTTTCTTT.

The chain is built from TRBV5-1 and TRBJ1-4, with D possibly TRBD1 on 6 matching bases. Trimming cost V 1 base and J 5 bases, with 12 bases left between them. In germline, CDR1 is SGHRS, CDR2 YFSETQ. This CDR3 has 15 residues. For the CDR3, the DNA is TGCGCCAGCAGCTTGTCAGGGGATGAAAATGAAAAACTGTTTTTT. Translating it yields CASSLSGDENEKLFF.